This T cell receptor (beta chain) emerged from a study of T cell responses to AZD1222 COVID-19 vaccine. The table came from immunoSEQ multiplex PCR; TCRdb's copy has only in-frame clones and leaves some out. The repertoire holds about 150,000 clones, with roughly 89% as singletons. Study results and caveats: Targets within unmutated variant regions were reportedly found for nearly half of spike-specific TCRs. Baseline testing showed seropositivity in only a handful of AZD1222 recipients.

The CDR3 runs 16 residues. Trimming shortened V by 0 bases and J by 3 bases, and 12 bases separated the two germline ends. Germline CDR1 and CDR2: MGHRA and YSYEKL. Concerning this clone: Antigen specificity is unknown.

This chain uses TRBV4-1 with TRBJ1-3; no firm D call. This receptor was taken from an adult in good health. The sequencing here drew on peripheral blood, taken on day 0 of AZD1222 vaccination. The CDR3 spells CASSQDRAGFGNTIYF. CDR3 DNA sequence: TGCGCCAGCAGCCAAGATAGGGCAGGCTTTGGAAACACCATATATTTT.